Only a few counts were recorded for the clone carrying this T cell receptor (beta chain). Its specificity is unknown. CDR1 and CDR2 (germline): MNHNS, SASEGT. The V end was cut by 4 bases, the J end by 0 bases, with 16 bases between. CDR3 length: 18 amino acids. These data come from a study of cytotoxic CD8 clonotypes in ibrutinib-treated CLL. Study information: Of the patients, about a dozen were relapsed/refractory, some 15 treatment-naive and fewer than 18 IGHV unmutated.

TCRdb's table, derived via immunoSEQ multiplex PCR, lists solely in-frame clones and lacks some. The sample gives approximately 45,000 clones, 60% to 75% of which show up once; 9.5% to 15% is in the top ten. Extraction of 1.5 to 2.5 micrograms of genomic DNA from cryopreserved PBMCs supplied material for TCR beta libraries. Study-level findings and limits: Starting clonality was above that of age-matched healthy donors and tracked circulating CD8+ T-cell counts. Rare overall, public clonotypes shrank or held steady under therapy.

This clonotype was sampled from a human donor with chronic lymphocytic leukemia. The chain has TRBV6-1 and TRBJ1-6; tentatively, D is TRBD1 (5 bases). Specimen: PBMCs, collected after 12 months of ibrutinib treatment. The CDR3 sequence: CASSAAPGLSSYNSPLHF. The CDR3 DNA is TGTGCCAGCAGTGCCGCACCGGGACTGAGCTCCTATAATTCACCCCTCCACTTT.